This T cell receptor beta chain is drawn from a study of T cells after yellow fever vaccination (dated by TCRdb to between 2018 and 2021). For the study in its entirety: The SMART-Seq v4 Ultra Low Input RNA kit was used to prepare libraries from fractions with low cell numbers. To follow T-cell clones before and after primary and booster YFV17D yellow fever vaccination, bulk TCR alpha and beta repertoires were sequenced over time. The cohort comprised two healthy male donors, one aged 18 to 29 and one aged 30 to 40 years. Blood was collected at multiple timepoints before and after primary and secondary immunization, and bulk PBMC replicates and cell subsets were isolated.

TCR cDNA was made using 5'RACE template switching, a step that added a universal primer site and unique molecular identifiers. Priming of cDNA synthesis was performed from both the TCR alpha and TCR beta constant segments. Libraries were amplified in two PCR steps, with sample barcodes and sequencing adapters added in the second step. Sequencing of the libraries was done on either Illumina HiSeq 2500 (2x100 bp) or NovaSeq (2x150 bp). The study's processing was this. Reads were demultiplexed and collapsed into UMI consensus sequences with MIGEC, and V(D)J alignment was performed with MiXCR. Using edgeR on replicate PBMC samples, clonotypes were called vaccine-responding if FDR was below 0.01 and the log2 fold change was above 5 up to day 15. Bulk clonotypes were assigned CD4 or CD8 identity according to which sequenced CD4 or CD8 repertoire held them at higher abundance. The public reads were reprocessed in TCRdb via fastp at Q25 and MiXCR, keeping in-frame beta chains. Each CDR3 protein appears once, grouped with its most common genes and DNA. These V and J calls derive from TCRdb rather than the authors' analysis. For this sample there are roughly 240,000 distinct CDR3 sequences; 6% to 8% appear just once. Roughly 1% of the sample belongs to the ten largest clones.

What the work shows at the level of the full study, not this receptor alone: Most clones expanded after primary vaccination were re-detected after the booster (about 96% of CD4 and 88% of CD8), suggesting broad memory maintenance. Because the study included only a couple of donors, the extent to which the findings can be generalized is limited. Computational filtering was needed because FACS-sorted repertoires could contain abundant contaminating clonotypes from the bulk population. A small fraction of clonotypes showed up in both the CD4 and CD8 compartments, probably as a result of convergent recombination. Compared with the primary T-cell response, the secondary T-cell response was weaker but faster, peaking on day 5 rather than day 15.

To note about this clonotype: Its antigen specificity is not known. No quality values exist for individual bases; no much larger clone is one base distant.

The treatment or condition label here, explained by the study, means: live attenuated yellow fever vaccine strain. PBMCs were isolated from peripheral blood using a standard Ficoll-Paque protocol. CD4 and CD8 T-cell fractions were isolated with Dynabeads CD4 and CD8 positive selection kits. TriZol was used to extract RNA from bulk PBMCs, from CD4 and CD8 fractions, and from dextramer-positive and dextramer-negative fractions. CDR1 is given as MNHEY and CDR2 as SVGEGT, both from the germline V gene. The junction shows trimming of 0 bases on V and 9 bases on J, and the gene matches do not reach 10 bases of it. The CDR3 spans 16 residues, from the cysteine through the phenylalanine. CDR3 DNA is the only sequence kept; it has 48 bases, read in frame from the first base.

This receptor was taken from a man in his thirties or forties who received the YFV17D yellow fever vaccine. Sequencing was performed on CD4+ T cells sorted from PBMCs, taken on the day of the yellow fever booster vaccination. The chain is assembled from TRBV6-2 or TRBV6-3 and TRBJ2-1; 8 middle bases align to TRBD2. Here the CDR3 is given as CASSYSRSGGPCEQFF. In nucleotides, the sequence is TGTGCCAGCAGTTACTCGAGGTCGGGAGGGCCATGTGAGCAGTTCTTC.